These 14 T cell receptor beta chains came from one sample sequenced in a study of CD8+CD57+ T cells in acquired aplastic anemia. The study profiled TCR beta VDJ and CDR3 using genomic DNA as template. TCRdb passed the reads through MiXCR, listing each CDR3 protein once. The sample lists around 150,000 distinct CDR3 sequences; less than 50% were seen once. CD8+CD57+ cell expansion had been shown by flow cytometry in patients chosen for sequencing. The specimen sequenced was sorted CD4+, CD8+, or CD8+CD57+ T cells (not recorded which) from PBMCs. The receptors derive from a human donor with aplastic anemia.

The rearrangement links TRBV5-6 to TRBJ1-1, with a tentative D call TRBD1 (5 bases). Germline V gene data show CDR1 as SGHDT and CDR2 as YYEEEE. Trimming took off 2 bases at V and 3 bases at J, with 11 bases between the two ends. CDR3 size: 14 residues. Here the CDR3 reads CASSLVVGDTEAFF. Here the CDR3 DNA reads TGTGCCAGCAGCTTAGTTGTGGGGGACACTGAAGCTTTCTTT.

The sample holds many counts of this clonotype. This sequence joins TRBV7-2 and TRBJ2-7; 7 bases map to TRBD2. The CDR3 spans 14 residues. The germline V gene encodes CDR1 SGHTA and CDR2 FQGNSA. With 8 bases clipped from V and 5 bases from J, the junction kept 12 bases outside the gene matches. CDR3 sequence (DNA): TGTGCCAGCTTGGGGGGGGAGGGCCGTAACGAGCAGTACTTC. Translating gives CASLGGEGRNEQYF.

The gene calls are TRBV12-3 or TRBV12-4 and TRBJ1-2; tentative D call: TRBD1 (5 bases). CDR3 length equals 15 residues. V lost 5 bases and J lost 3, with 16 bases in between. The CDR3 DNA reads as TGTGCCAGCAGTGGTCGGGGCGCCGGGGACTATGGCTACACCTTC. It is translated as CASSGRGAGDYGYTF.

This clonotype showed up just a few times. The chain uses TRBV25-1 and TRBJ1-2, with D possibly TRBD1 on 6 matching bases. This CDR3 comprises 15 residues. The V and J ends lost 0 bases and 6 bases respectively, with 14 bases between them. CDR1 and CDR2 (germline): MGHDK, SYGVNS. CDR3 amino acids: CASSEYYREGDGYTF. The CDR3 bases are TGTGCCAGCAGTGAATATTACAGGGAAGGTGATGGCTACACCTTC.

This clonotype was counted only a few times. The CDR3 nucleotides read TGCAGCGCTGGAGTCCAGGGGGCCGCCGGGGAGCTGTTTTTT. This sequence encodes CSAGVQGAAGELFF. The chain uses TRBV29-1 and TRBJ2-2; 8 positions agree with TRBD1. Unmatched junction bases numbered 10, after V lost 7 bases and J lost 6 bases. CDR1 is SQVTM and CDR2 is ANQGSEA in the germline V gene. There are 14 residues in the CDR3.

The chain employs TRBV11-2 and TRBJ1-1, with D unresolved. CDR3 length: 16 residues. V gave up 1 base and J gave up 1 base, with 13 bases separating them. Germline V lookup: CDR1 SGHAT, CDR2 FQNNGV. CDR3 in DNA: TGTGCCAGCAGCTTAGTTGCATTTGGTAAGAACACTGAAGCTTTCTTT. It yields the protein CASSLVAFGKNTEAFF.

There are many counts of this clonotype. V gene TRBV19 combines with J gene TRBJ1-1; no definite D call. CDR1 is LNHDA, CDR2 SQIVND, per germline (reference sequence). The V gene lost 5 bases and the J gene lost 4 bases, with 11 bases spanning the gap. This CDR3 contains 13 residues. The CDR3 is CASSELGSTEAFF. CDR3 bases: TGTGCCAGTAGTGAGCTCGGGTCCACTGAAGCTTTCTTT.

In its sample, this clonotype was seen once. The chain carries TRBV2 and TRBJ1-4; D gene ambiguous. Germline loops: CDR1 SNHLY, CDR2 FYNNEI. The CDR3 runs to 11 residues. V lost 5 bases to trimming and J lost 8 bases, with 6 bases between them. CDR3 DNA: TGTGCCAGCAGTCCCGAAGAAAAACTGTTTTTT. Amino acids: CASSPEEKLFF.

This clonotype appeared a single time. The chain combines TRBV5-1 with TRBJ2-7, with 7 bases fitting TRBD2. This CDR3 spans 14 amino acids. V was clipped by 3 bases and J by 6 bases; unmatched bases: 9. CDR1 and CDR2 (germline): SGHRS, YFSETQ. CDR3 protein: CASSWAGEGREQYF. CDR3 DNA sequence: TGCGCCAGCAGCTGGGCGGGGGAGGGCCGCGAGCAGTACTTC.

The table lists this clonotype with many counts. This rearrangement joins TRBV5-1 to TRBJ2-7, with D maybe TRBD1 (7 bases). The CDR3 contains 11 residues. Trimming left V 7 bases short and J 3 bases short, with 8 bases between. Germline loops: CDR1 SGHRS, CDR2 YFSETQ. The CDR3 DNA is TGCGCCAGCCAGGGGGGCTACGAGCAGTACTTC. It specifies CASQGGYEQYF. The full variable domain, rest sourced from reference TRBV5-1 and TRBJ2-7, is KAGVTQTPRYLIKTRGQQVTLSCSPISGHRSVSWYQQTPGQGLQFLFEYFSETQRNKGNFPGRFSGRQFSNSRSEMNVSTLELGDSALYLCASQGGYEQYFGPGTRLTVT.

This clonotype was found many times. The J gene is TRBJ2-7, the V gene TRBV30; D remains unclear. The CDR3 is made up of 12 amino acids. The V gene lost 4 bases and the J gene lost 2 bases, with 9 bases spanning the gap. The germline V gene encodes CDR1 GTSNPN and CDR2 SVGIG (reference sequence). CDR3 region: CAWNSGPYEQYF. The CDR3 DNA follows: TGTGCCTGGAATTCCGGACCCTACGAGCAGTACTTC.

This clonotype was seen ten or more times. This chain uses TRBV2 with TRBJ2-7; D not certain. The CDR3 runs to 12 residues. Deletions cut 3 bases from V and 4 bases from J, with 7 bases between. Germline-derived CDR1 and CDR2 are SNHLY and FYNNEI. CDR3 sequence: CASSDGRYEQYF. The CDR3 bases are TGTGCCAGCAGTGATGGCAGGTACGAGCAGTACTTC.

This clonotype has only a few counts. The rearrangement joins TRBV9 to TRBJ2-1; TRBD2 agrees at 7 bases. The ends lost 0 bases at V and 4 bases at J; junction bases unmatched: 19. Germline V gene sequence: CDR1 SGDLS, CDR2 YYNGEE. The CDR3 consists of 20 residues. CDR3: CASSVVPSGTLGSGYNEQFF. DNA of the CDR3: TGTGCCAGCAGCGTAGTCCCTAGCGGCACCTTGGGATCGGGGTACAATGAGCAGTTCTTC.

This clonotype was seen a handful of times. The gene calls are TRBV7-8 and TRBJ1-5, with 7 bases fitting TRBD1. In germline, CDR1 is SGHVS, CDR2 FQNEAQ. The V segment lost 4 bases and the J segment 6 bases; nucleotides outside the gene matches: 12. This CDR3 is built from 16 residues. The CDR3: CASSSPDRSWGQPQHF. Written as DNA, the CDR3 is TGTGCCAGCAGCTCACCGGACAGGTCTTGGGGTCAGCCCCAGCATTTT. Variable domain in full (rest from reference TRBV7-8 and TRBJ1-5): GAGVSQSPRYKVAKRGQDVALRCDPISGHVSLFWYQQALGQGPEFLTYFQNEAQLDKSGLPSDRFFAERPEGSVSTLKIQRTQQEDSAVYLCASSSPDRSWGQPQHFGDGTRLSIL.